This record covers a single T cell receptor beta chain. No antigen is known for it. With baseline, cycle 4 day 1, and cycle 7 day 1 as timepoints, blood was sampled. This specimen belongs to a study of OX40 agonist ivuxolimab in advanced cancers. Study-wide background: Dose-escalation cases comprised hepatocellular carcinoma, melanoma, renal cell or head and neck cancer. Broader study findings: Relative to CD4+, CD8+ T cells held more expanded clones on average.

The CDR3 consists of 15 residues. From germline, CDR1 is SGHNT and CDR2 YENEEA. Trimming took 0 bases from V and 3 from J; bases not matched to a gene: 5. Assay: immunoSEQ multiplex PCR; the TCRdb copy retains only in-frame clones and omits some. The sample has about 93,000 clones, 90% to 95% seen once; the top ten hold approximately 2.4%. Sequences were derived from CD4+ or CD8+ T cells sorted from blood, sampled in a trial of the OX40 agonist ivuxolimab. The chain couples TRBV11-3 to TRBJ2-7; TRBD1 aligns across 7 bases. The sequence derives from an adult with an advanced solid tumor such as melanoma, head and neck, liver or kidney cancer. The CDR3 loop reads CASSLEAGGHYEQYF. CDR3 in DNA: TGTGCCAGCAGCTTAGAAGCAGGGGGACACTACGAGCAGTACTTC.